Reported below is one TCR beta chain. In the authors' methods: How many nucleated cells were present was estimated from reference gene primer amplification. Sequenced by immunoSEQ multiplex PCR; TCRdb stores in-frame clones only, minus some. V, J and clone size were drawn from that table, and D and trimming were deduced from the DNA. This table has 45,000 to 55,000 clones, 80% to 90% appearing once. This sample was taken from a study of blood T cell repertoires in COVID-19. Overall study context: Samples taken during acute and convalescent COVID-19 were collected in the United States, Italy and Spain. In each case, the material was cDNA or gDNA derived from T cells, B-cell-depleted T cells, or PBMCs.

Germline V CDR1 and CDR2: SGHRS, YFSETQ. Trimming took 0 bases from V and 0 from J; bases not matched to a gene: 4. The CDR3 runs to 16 residues. Sequenced sample: peripheral blood. This clonotype was obtained from a middle-aged man with active COVID-19. The J gene is TRBJ2-3, the V gene TRBV5-1, with TRBD2 identical over 7 bases. The CDR3 protein is CASSLGGSGSTDTQYF. The CDR3 coding sequence is TGCGCCAGCAGCTTGGGGGGTAGCGGGAGCACAGATACGCAGTATTTT.